A selection of T cell receptor beta chains follows, all from one sample in a study of early T cells in non-severe SARS-CoV-2 infection. TCRdb called the 5' RACE reads again in MiXCR, with one record for every CDR3 protein. The data contain around 59,000 distinct CDR3 sequences, over 10% of them singletons. Sample: whole blood. The source is an adult who was a healthcare worker with PCR-confirmed SARS-CoV-2 infection or an uninfected control (not recorded which). The CDR3 runs from the conserved cysteine through the conserved F or W. A D gene is named only where the DNA matches it firmly. Clone size is not always given. Where it is, it says once, few, many or a class for expanded clones.

j_call clone_size d_call v_call cdr3_aa cdr3_nt
TRBJ1-5 few TRBD1 TRBV25-1 CASSEGQGLHQPQHF TGTGCCAGCAGTGAAGGACAGGGGCTCCATCAGCCCCAGCATTTT
TRBJ1-5 few - TRBV6-2/TRBV6-3 CASSRGAQPQHF TGTGCCAGCAGTCGTGGAGCTCAGCCCCAGCATTTT
TRBJ2-4 - TRBD2 TRBV5-1 CASSPQEGGRKNIQYF TGCGCCAGCAGTCCGCAGGAGGGAGGGAGGAAAAACATTCAGTACTTC
TRBJ1-2 many - TRBV6-5 CASSSGQYHGYTF TGTGCCAGCAGTTCAGGACAGTACCATGGCTACACCTTC
TRBJ2-7 many TRBD1 TRBV5-1 CASSPGGATYEQYF TGCGCCAGCAGCCCAGGGGGCGCAACCTACGAGCAGTACTTC
TRBJ1-2 - - TRBV7-6 CASSPTPDGGYTF TGTGCCAGCAGCCCCACACCAGACGGTGGCTACACCTTC
TRBJ2-7 few - TRBV2 CASRRDVNYEQYF TGTGCCAGCAGGCGGGACGTAAACTACGAGCAGTACTTC
TRBJ2-5 - - TRBV28 CATNTGPKTQYF TGTGCCACTAACACGGGGCCAAAGACCCAGTACTTC
TRBJ2-7 many TRBD2 TRBV29-1 CSVATSASYEQYF TGCAGCGTAGCCACTAGCGCGTCCTACGAGCAGTACTTC
TRBJ2-3 many - TRBV11-1 CASSLLADTQYF TGTGCCAGCAGCTTACTAGCGGATACGCAGTATTTT
TRBJ2-7 many TRBD2 TRBV2 CASSGGLAGVWEQYF TGTGCCAGCAGTGGGGGACTAGCGGGAGTTTGGGAGCAGTACTTC
TRBJ1-5 many - TRBV18 CASSPWGGRNQPQHF TGTGCCAGCTCACCATGGGGGGGCCGCAATCAGCCCCAGCATTTT
TRBJ2-1 many - TRBV20-1 CSAREGVGRNEQFF TGCAGTGCTAGAGAGGGGGTCGGTAGGAATGAGCAGTTCTTC
TRBJ2-7 - TRBD1 TRBV27 CASSFLGQGAEQYF TGTGCCAGCAGTTTCCTCGGACAGGGGGCCGAGCAGTACTTC
TRBJ2-3 many - TRBV7-3 CASSLQRRDTQYF TGTGCCAGCAGCTTACAACGGAGGGATACGCAGTATTTT
TRBJ2-5 - - TRBV9 CAGPLEAETNEYF TGTGCCGGCCCTCTCGAGGCCGAAACAAATGAGTACTTC
TRBJ1-5 many TRBD1 TRBV28 CASSLGQGVQPQHF TGTGCCAGCAGTCTGGGACAGGGCGTTCAGCCCCAGCATTTT
TRBJ1-5 - TRBD1 TRBV28 CTSSPGTGDQPQHF TGTACCAGCAGTCCTGGGACAGGTGATCAGCCCCAGCATTTT
TRBJ1-6 many TRBD1 TRBV7-6 CASSRGAGQGSSPLHF TGTGCCAGCAGCCGCGGAGCGGGACAGGGGAGTTCACCCCTCCACTTT
TRBJ2-3 few - TRBV10-3 CAISERGARDTQYF TGTGCCATCAGTGAGCGCGGGGCCAGGGATACGCAGTATTTT
TRBJ2-3 - - TRBV4-2 CASSPGGGTQYF TGTGCCAGCAGCCCGGGTGGGGGTACGCAGTATTTT
TRBJ2-1 - TRBD2 TRBV20-1 CSAIFAGGNYNEQFF TGCAGTGCTATATTTGCGGGAGGTAACTACAATGAGCAGTTCTTC
TRBJ1-3 - - TRBV7-9 CASSLRSAVNTIYF TGTGCCAGCAGCTTACGATCTGCGGTAAACACCATATATTTT
TRBJ1-5 few - TRBV20-1 CSARDTQANSNQPQHF TGCAGTGCTAGAGATACACAGGCGAATAGCAATCAGCCCCAGCATTTT
TRBJ2-1 many TRBD2 TRBV29-1 CSAGTSIANEQFF TGCAGCGCCGGGACTAGCATTGCCAATGAGCAGTTCTTC
TRBJ2-1 few - TRBV28 CASGLSHEQFF TGTGCCAGCGGCTTAAGCCATGAGCAGTTCTTC
TRBJ2-2 few TRBD2 TRBV7-6 CASSPRLAGGPSGELFF TGTGCCAGCAGCCCCCGACTAGCGGGAGGGCCTAGCGGGGAGCTGTTTTTT
TRBJ2-3 few TRBD2 TRBV7-2 CASSLVPAGATDTQYF TGTGCCAGCAGCTTAGTGCCAGCGGGGGCCACAGATACGCAGTATTTT
TRBJ2-7 many TRBD2 TRBV11-2 CASSPGLADPYEQYF TGTGCCAGCAGCCCGGGACTAGCGGATCCCTACGAGCAGTACTTC
TRBJ1-1 - - TRBV9 CASSEGMGTEAFF TGTGCCAGCAGCGAGGGAATGGGCACTGAAGCTTTCTTT
TRBJ2-5 few - TRBV28 CASSLGRQTQYF TGTGCCAGCAGTTTAGGCCGCCAGACCCAGTACTTC
TRBJ2-7 many - TRBV10-3 CAINPGTGEQYF TGTGCCATCAACCCCGGGACGGGGGAGCAGTACTTC
TRBJ1-1 many - TRBV28 CASTDVDGNTEAFF TGTGCCAGCACTGACGTTGACGGGAACACTGAAGCTTTCTTT
TRBJ2-1 many - TRBV7-8 CASLVGGTPRLFF TGTGCCAGCCTCGTGGGCGGGACCCCTCGGTTGTTCTTC
TRBJ2-7 - - TRBV24-1 CATSDLGDEQYF TGTGCCACCAGTGATTTGGGGGACGAGCAGTACTTC
TRBJ1-1 many - TRBV30 CAWSARPRVLF TGTGCCTGGAGTGCCCGGCCACGGGTTCTCTTT